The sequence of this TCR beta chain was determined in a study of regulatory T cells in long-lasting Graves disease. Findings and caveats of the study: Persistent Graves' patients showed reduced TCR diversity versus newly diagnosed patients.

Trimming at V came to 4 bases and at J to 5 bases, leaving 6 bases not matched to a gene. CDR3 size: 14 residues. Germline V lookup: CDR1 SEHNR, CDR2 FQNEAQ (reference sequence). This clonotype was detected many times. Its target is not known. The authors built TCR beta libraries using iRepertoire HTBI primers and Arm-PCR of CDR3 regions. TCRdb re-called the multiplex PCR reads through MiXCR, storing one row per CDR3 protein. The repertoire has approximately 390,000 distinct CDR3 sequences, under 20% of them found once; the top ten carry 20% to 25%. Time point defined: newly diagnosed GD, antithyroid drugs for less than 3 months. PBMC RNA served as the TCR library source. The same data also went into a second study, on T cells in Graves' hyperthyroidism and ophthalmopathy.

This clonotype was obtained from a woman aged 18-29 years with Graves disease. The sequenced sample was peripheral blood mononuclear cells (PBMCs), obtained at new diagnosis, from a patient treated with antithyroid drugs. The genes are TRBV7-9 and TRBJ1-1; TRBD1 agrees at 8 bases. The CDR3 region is CASSYTGGNTEAFF. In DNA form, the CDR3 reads TGTGCCAGCAGCTACACAGGGGGGAATACTGAAGCTTTCTTT.